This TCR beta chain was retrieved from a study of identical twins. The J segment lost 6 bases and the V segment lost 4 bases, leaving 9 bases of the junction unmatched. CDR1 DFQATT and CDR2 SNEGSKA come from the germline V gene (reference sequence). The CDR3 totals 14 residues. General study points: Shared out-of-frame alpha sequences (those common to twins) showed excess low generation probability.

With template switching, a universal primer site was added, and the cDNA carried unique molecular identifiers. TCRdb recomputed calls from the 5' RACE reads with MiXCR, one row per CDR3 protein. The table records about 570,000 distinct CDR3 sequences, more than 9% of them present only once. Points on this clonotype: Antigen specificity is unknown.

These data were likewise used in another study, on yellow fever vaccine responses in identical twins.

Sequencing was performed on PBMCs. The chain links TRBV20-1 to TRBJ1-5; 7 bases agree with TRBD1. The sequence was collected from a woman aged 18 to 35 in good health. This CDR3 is CSAKKTGEGQPQHF. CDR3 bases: TGCAGTGCTAAAAAAACAGGGGAGGGTCAGCCCCAGCATTTT.